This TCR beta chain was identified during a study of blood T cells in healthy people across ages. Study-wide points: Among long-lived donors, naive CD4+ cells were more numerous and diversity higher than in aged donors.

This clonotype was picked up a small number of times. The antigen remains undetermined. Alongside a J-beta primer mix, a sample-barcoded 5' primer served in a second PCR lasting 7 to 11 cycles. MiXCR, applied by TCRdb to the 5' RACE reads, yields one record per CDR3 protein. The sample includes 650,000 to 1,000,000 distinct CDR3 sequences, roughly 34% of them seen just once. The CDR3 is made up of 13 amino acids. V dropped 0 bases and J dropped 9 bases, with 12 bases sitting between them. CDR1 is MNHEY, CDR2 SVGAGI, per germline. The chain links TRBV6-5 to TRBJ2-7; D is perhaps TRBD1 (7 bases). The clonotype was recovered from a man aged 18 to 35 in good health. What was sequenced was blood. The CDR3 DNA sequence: TGTGCCAGCAGTTACTCTGGCGGGACAGTGCAGTACTTC. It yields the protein CASSYSGGTVQYF.